This T cell receptor beta chain is from a study of blood T cell repertoires in COVID-19. The germline CDR1 and CDR2 sequences are MNHNS and SASEGT. The CDR3 extends over 15 amino acids. The ends lost 2 bases at V and 7 bases at J; junction bases unmatched: 7. How the authors handled the data: How many nucleated cells were present was estimated from reference gene primer amplification. The protocol was immunoSEQ multiplex PCR, while the TCRdb copy is restricted to in-frame clones and leaves out a portion. V, J and clone size are those of that table, while D and trimming were read from the DNA. The sample has around 250,000 clones, approximately 83% seen once. Individuals aged 18 to 89 years were recruited from 24 US areas. Cohort 3 recovered donors had two negative PCRs, clearance, or symptom resolution.

The receptor was isolated from a woman aged 50 to 60 who had recovered from COVID-19. The V and J genes are TRBV6-1 and TRBJ2-2, with TRBD2 identical over 7 bases. Sequencing used PBMCs or T cells enriched from blood (not recorded which). The CDR3 sequence: CASSEQTSAGGELFF. The CDR3 DNA reads TGTGCCAGCAGTGAACAAACTAGCGCCGGCGGGGAGCTGTTTTTT.